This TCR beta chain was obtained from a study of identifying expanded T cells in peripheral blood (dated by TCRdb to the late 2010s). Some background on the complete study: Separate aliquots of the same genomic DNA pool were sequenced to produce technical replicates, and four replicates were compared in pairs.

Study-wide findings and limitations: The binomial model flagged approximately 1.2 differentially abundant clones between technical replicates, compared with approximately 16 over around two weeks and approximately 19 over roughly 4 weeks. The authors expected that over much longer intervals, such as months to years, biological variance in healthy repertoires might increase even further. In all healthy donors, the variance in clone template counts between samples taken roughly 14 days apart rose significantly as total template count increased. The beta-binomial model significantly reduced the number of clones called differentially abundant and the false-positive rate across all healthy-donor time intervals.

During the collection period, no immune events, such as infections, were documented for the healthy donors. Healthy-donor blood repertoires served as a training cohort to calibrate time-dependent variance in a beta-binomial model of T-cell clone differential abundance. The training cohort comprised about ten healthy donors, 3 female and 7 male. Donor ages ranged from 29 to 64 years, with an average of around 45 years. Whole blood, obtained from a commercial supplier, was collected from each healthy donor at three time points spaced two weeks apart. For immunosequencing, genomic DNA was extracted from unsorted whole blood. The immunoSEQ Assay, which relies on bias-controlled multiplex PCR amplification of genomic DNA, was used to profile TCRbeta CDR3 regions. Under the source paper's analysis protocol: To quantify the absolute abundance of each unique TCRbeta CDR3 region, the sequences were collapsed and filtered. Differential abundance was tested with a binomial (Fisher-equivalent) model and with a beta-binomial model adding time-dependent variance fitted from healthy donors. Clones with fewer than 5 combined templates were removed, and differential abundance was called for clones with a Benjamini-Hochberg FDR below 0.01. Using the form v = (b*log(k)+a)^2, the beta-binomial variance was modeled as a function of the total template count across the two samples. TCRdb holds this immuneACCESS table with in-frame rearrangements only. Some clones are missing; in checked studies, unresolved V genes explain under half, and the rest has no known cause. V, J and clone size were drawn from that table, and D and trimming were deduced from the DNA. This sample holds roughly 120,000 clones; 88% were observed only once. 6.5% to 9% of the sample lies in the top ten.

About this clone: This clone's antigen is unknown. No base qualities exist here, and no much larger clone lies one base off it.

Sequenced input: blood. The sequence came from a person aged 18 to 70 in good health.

The DNA sequence is TGTGCCAGCAGGTGGGAAGGGATGAACACTGAAGCTTTCTTT. It translates as CASRWEGMNTEAFF. The sequence links TRBV6-6 to TRBJ1-1; no D segment can be confidently identified. CDR1 and CDR2 are drawn from the germline V gene (reference sequence): MNHNY, SVGAGI. V loses 6 bases of germline sequence and J loses 0 bases, and the interval between the two ends is 11 bases. Its CDR3 holds 14 amino acids, cysteine through phenylalanine. The only DNA kept is the CDR3, 42 bases in frame from the first base.